This T cell receptor (beta chain) was identified during a study of shared clonotypes between healthy human individuals. Study-wide background: The donor group consisted of a couple of women and three men, aged 18 to 49.

Deep-level assay runs were performed. TCRdb's table, derived via immunoSEQ multiplex PCR, lists solely in-frame clones and lacks some. This sample carries 550,000 to 700,000 clones, less than 80% of them seen once, and the ten largest clones take 1.5% to 2%. Study results and limitations: Specimens sampled were limited to blood, with tissue repertoires likely differing.

In regard to this clone: Its specificity is unknown.

Looked up from germline, CDR1 is SGDLS and CDR2 is YYNGEE. This CDR3 region has 13 residues. V shed 0 bases and J 11 bases; nucleotides not matched to a gene: 5. CD4+ cells were split into CD45RA+ naive and CD45RA-negative memory subsets. Sequencing input: memory CD4+ T cells sorted from blood. Indicated subset: CD45RA-negative fraction. The sequence derives from a woman in her 30s in good health. The V gene is TRBV9, the J gene TRBJ1-1, with TRBD1 matching over 9 bases. The CDR3 DNA reads TGTGCCAGCAGCGTAGGGACAGGGGATAGGGCTTTCTTT. This sequence encodes CASSVGTGDRAFF.